This T cell receptor beta chain comes out of a study of blood T cell repertoires in COVID-19. Study-level background: PBMCs, B-cell-depleted T cells, or T cells were the source of the cDNA or gDNA that made up the material.

The CDR3 runs to 15 residues. Germline V gives CDR1 ENHRY, CDR2 SYGVKD. Unmatched junction bases numbered 0, after V lost 0 bases and J lost 5 bases. Using immunoSEQ multiplex PCR, the repertoire was profiled, and TCRdb retains in-frame clones only, with some absent. The sample lists 95,000 to 150,000 clones; about nine tenths were seen once. This clone was seen a single time. The receptor was isolated from a woman in her seventies with acute or convalescent COVID-19. The sample consisted of peripheral blood. J is TRBJ1-5 and V is TRBV10-3, with TRBD1 identical over 11 bases. As DNA, the CDR3 is TGTGCCATCAGTGAGTCGGGACAGGGGGATCAGCCCCAGCATTTT. This sequence encodes CAISESGQGDQPQHF.